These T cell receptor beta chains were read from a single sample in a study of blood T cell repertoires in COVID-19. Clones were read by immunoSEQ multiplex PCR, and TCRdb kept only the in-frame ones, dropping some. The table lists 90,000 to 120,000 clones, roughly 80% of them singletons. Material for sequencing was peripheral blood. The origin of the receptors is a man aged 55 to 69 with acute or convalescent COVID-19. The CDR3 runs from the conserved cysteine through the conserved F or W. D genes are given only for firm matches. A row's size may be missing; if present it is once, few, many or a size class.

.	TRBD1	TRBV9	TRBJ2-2	CASSPLGQANTGELFF	TGTGCCAGCAGCCCCCTGGGACAGGCGAACACCGGGGAGCTGTTTTTT
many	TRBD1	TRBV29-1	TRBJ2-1	CSVGAGQEMRNEQFF	TGCAGCGTTGGGGCTGGACAGGAGATGAGGAATGAGCAGTTCTTC
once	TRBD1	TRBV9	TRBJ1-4	CASSVGNRGNEKLFF	TGTGCCAGCAGCGTAGGGAACAGGGGGAATGAAAAACTGTTTTTT
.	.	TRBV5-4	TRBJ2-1	CASSLGGESYNEQFF	TGTGCCAGCAGCTTGGGTGGGGAGAGTTACAATGAGCAGTTCTTC
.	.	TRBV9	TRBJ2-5	CASSVTSSETQYF	TGTGCCAGCAGCGTAACGAGCTCCGAGACCCAGTACTTC
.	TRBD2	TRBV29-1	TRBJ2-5	CSARGGFGETQYF	TGCAGCGCACGGGGGGGGTTCGGAGAGACCCAGTACTTC
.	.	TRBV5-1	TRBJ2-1	CASRFLSAGEQFF	TGCGCCAGCAGATTTCTTTCGGCGGGTGAGCAGTTCTTC
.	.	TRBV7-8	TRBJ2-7	CASSLALFSYEQYF	TGTGCCAGCAGCTTAGCACTTTTTTCCTACGAGCAGTACTTC
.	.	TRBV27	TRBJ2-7	CASSFRASGEQYF	TGTGCCAGCAGTTTCAGGGCGAGTGGGGAGCAGTACTTC
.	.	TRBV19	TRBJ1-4	CASSIDHSEKLFF	TGTGCCAGTAGTATAGATCACTCTGAAAAACTGTTTTTT
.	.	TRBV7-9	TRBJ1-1	CASSLARETEAFF	TGTGCCAGCAGCTTAGCCAGGGAAACTGAAGCTTTCTTT
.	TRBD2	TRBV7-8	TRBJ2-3	CASSSPSGGDTDTQYF	TGTGCCAGCAGCTCACCTAGCGGTGGGGACACAGATACGCAGTATTTT
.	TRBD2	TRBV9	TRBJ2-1	CASSVVGTSGKFRGEQFF	TGTGCCAGCAGCGTAGTAGGGACTAGCGGGAAGTTTCGCGGTGAGCAGTTCTTC
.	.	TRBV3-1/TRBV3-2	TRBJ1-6	CASSQDWVRRHLSSYNSPLHF	TGTGCCAGCAGCCAAGATTGGGTTCGGCGGCACCTTAGCTCCTATAATTCACCCCTCCACTTT
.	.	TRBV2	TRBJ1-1	CASSQGHRAFF	TGTGCCAGCAGTCAGGGGCATCGGGCTTTCTTT
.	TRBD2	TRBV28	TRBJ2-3	CASSLTASGSGTDTQYF	TGTGCCAGCAGTTTAACGGCTAGCGGGAGCGGAACAGATACGCAGTATTTT
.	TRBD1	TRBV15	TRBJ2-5	CATSRAFGTDGETQYF	TGTGCCACCAGCAGAGCTTTCGGGACAGACGGAGAGACCCAGTACTTC
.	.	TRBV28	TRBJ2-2	CASTPVNTGELFF	TGTGCCAGCACCCCAGTGAACACCGGGGAGCTGTTTTTT
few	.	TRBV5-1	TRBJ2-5	CASSLVAGTGETQYF	TGCGCCAGCAGCTTGGTTGCAGGAACGGGGGAGACCCAGTACTTC
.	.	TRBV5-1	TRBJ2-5	CASSLQQETQYF	TGCGCCAGCAGCTTACAACAAGAGACCCAGTACTTC
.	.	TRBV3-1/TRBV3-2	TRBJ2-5	CASSQVRETQYF	TGTGCCAGCAGCCAAGTCCGGGAGACCCAGTACTTC
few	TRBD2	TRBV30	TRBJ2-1	CAWSRPGTSGKDNEQFF	TGTGCCTGGAGTCGTCCCGGGACTAGCGGGAAGGACAATGAGCAGTTCTTC
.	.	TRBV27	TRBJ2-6	CASSFDGWRAGANVLTF	TGTGCCAGCAGTTTCGACGGGTGGAGAGCTGGGGCCAACGTCCTGACTTTC
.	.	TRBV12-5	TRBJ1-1	CASGLVLGTEAFF	TGTGCTAGTGGTTTGGTACTAGGAACTGAAGCTTTCTTT
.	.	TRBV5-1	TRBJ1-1	CASSWQGYTEAFF	TGCGCCAGCAGCTGGCAGGGGTACACTGAAGCTTTCTTT
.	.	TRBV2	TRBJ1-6	CASSPGNSPLHF	TGTGCCAGCAGCCCGGGTAATTCACCCCTCCACTTT
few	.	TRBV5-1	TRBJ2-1	CASSPSGTGYNEQFF	TGCGCCAGCAGCCCTTCCGGGACTGGGTACAATGAGCAGTTCTTC
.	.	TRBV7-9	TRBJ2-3	CASSTLLAGYTDTQYF	TGTGCCAGCAGCACTCTTTTGGCGGGATACACAGATACGCAGTATTTT
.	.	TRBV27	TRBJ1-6	CASRYQFRTQGPENSPLHF	TGTGCCAGCAGATACCAGTTTAGGACCCAGGGGCCTGAAAATTCACCCCTCCACTTT
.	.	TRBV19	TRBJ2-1	CASSNGRYYNEQFF	TGTGCCAGTAGTAACGGGAGATACTACAATGAGCAGTTCTTC
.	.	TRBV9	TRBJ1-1	CASSVAPQGVNTEAFF	TGTGCCAGCAGCGTAGCCCCCCAGGGCGTGAACACTGAAGCTTTCTTT
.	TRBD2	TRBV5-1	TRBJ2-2	CASSLGLAGPGELFF	TGCGCCAGCAGCTTGGGGCTAGCGGGACCCGGGGAGCTGTTTTTT
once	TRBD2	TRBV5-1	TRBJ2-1	CASSPVPGLGTNEQFF	TGCGCCAGCAGCCCGGTCCCCGGACTAGGTACAAATGAGCAGTTCTTC
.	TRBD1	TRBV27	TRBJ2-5	CASTRTGGETQYF	TGTGCCAGCACCCGGACAGGGGGTGAGACCCAGTACTTC
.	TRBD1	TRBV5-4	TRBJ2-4	CASSRPGQGNIQYF	TGTGCCAGCAGCAGACCGGGACAGGGAAACATTCAGTACTTC
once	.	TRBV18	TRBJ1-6	CASSPGGDSPLHF	TGTGCCAGCTCACCGGGCGGGGATTCACCCCTCCACTTT
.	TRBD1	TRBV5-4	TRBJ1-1	CASSLTGGDEAFF	TGTGCCAGCAGCCTAACAGGGGGCGATGAAGCTTTCTTT